This TCR beta chain is from a study of sequential checkpoint blockade in melanoma. Across the study: About 88 pretreatment tumor DNA samples were TCRβ immunosequenced. Study-wide results and limits: Patients with week-13 increases in T-cell fraction and clonality benefited about 30 times more often. Response in arm A was associated with pretreatment TIL clonality.

This clone occurred a few times. Its antigen is not identified. This CDR3 is 14 amino acids long. Per germline, CDR1 SQVTM and CDR2 ANQGSEA. The J segment lost 0 bases and the V segment lost 7 bases, leaving 6 bases of the junction unmatched. Assay used: immunoSEQ multiplex PCR; TCRdb lists only in-frame clones, some missing. The data show approximately 6,000 clones, around 40% seen once. The treatment denotes: randomized to nivolumab then ipilimumab (arm A) or the reverse (arm B). The chain recombines TRBV29-1 with TRBJ2-7; 10 nucleotides line up with TRBD1. This specimen was tumor tissue (inferred from file names), taken from a patient given nivolumab and ipilimumab in sequence. The sequence was collected from a human donor with melanoma. This CDR3 is CSATGTGASYEQYF. CDR3 DNA: TGCAGCGCCACCGGGACAGGGGCCTCCTACGAGCAGTACTTC.